This is a list of T cell receptor beta chains from one sample in a study of cytomegalovirus exposure and HLA in healthy donors. Sequenced by immunoSEQ multiplex PCR; TCRdb stores in-frame clones only, minus some. The table includes around 100,000 clones, 9.5% to 13% detected once. Sequenced input: PBMCs. These receptors all stem from a man aged 35-49 years in good health and CMV-seropositive. CDR3s include the opening cysteine and the closing phenylalanine or tryptophan. D genes are given only for firm matches.

d_call,v_call,cdr3_aa
-,TRBV13,CASSLGRNYEQYF
-,TRBV6-1,CASVSVDLAKNIQYF
-,TRBV10-3,CAISPDPGSPAGYTF
-,TRBV7-9,CAGRSGANVLTF
TRBD2,TRBV7-9,CASSHASGVGLWTDTQYF
-,TRBV5-4,CASSFGRSYEQYF
TRBD1,TRBV7-6,CASSPGGQGSNYGYTF
TRBD2,TRBV5-6,CASSLPGLAGSDTQYF
-,TRBV5-6,CASSLATHEGSGELFF
TRBD1,TRBV5-1,CASSSGQGAGTGELFF
TRBD1,TRBV6-5,CASSYETGVNYGYTF
-,TRBV21-1,CASSKGRPERQPQHF
TRBD2,TRBV11-2,CASSTSGPYTGELFF
-,TRBV9,CASSFAARTDTQYF
-,TRBV6-7,CATVLYRVRGNYGYTF
TRBD2,TRBV2,CASSPGLAGARREQFF
-,TRBV7-9,CASSLEVSGPVF
-,TRBV7-8,CASSFRETQYF
-,TRBV7-2,CASSFASLDTQYF
-,TRBV19,CASSPGGPSSYSNQPQHF
-,TRBV6-6,CATSDGAYEQYF
TRBD2,TRBV19,CASSIRGLALPNEQYF
-,TRBV28,CASSFSRKQFF
-,TRBV5-1,CASSSSGRVEETQYF
TRBD1,TRBV6-5,CASRGTGTNEQYF
-,TRBV6-5,CASSYSTGNTGELFF
-,TRBV28,CATNRYFSTDTQYF
TRBD1,TRBV29-1,CSVAQGAIQETQYF
TRBD2,TRBV6-4,CASSDGTSSTDTQYF
-,TRBV5-6,CASSFRYRGPTNEQFF
TRBD1,TRBV6-1,CASSGGTGHNSPLHF
TRBD2,TRBV6-1,CASSSGRGSYNEQFF
TRBD2,TRBV2,CATALAGRTGELFF
TRBD1,TRBV6-5,CASSPGQGAQETQYF
TRBD1,TRBV25-1,CASSEFFGGTGSGNTIYF
-,TRBV7-3,CASSLRRGPQETQYF
TRBD1,TRBV13,CASSLFFRDRGSNEQYF
TRBD1,TRBV5-1,CASSLGTGGYEQYF
TRBD1,TRBV19,CASTPLDTGGGEAFF
-,TRBV7-9,CASSLVGGTENIQYF
-,TRBV5-6,CASSLVATANTEAFF
-,TRBV11-3,CASSSSSDTQYF
-,TRBV7-8,CASSPWGGSSYEQYF
TRBD2,TRBV14,CASSLFGTSGLANTGELFF
-,TRBV5-4,CASSASDSYGYTF
-,TRBV5-4,CASSLRTVMQETQYF
-,TRBV9,CASSVVSGMNTEAFF
TRBD1,TRBV5-4,CASSPTSDRGRAGELFF
-,TRBV30,CAWSTDKGGQPQHF
TRBD1,TRBV5-1,CASSSPGQGYIQYF
-,TRBV7-9,CASRSGVGGEQYF
-,TRBV4-3,CASTGQQNTEAFF